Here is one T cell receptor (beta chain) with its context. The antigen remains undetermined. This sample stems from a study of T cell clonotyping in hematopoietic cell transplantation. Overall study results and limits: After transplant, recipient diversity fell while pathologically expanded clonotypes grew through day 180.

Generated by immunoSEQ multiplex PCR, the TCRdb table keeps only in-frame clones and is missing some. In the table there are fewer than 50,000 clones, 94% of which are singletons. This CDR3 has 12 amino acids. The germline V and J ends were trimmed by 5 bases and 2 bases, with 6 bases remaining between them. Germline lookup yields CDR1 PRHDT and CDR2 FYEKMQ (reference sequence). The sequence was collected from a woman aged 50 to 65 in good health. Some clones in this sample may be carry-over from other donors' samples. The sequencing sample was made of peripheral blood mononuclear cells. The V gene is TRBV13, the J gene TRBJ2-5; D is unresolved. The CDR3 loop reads CASSAAQETQYF. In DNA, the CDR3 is TGTGCCAGCAGCGCAGCGCAAGAGACCCAGTACTTC.